One and the same sample provided the 24 T cell receptor beta chains below, sequenced in a study of blood T cell repertoires in COVID-19. Data came from immunoSEQ multiplex PCR; TCRdb stores just in-frame clones and leaves some out. The data hold about 250,000 clones, with approximately 90% observed a single time. The sample taken for sequencing was PBMCs or T cells enriched from blood (not recorded which). Every receptor here comes from a man aged 18 to 29 who had recovered from COVID-19.

V is TRBV19 and J is TRBJ1-2; no clear D gene. V lost 4 bases to trimming and J lost 6 bases, with 12 bases between them. From germline, CDR1 is LNHDA and CDR2 SQIVND (reference sequence). CDR3 size: 13 residues. The CDR3 loop is CASSTYTADGYTF. Here the CDR3 DNA reads TGTGCCAGTAGTACCTATACGGCGGATGGCTACACCTTC.

This clone has only one observation. The chain uses TRBV7-2 and TRBJ2-4; 8 nucleotides line up with TRBD1. V was clipped by 3 bases and J by 4 bases; unmatched bases: 8. Germline CDR1 is SGHTA and CDR2 is FQGNSA. The CDR3 loop spans 16 amino acids. The CDR3 reads CASSLRRGQVKNIQYF. The CDR3, as DNA: TGTGCCAGCAGCTTGAGAAGGGGACAGGTTAAAAACATTCAGTACTTC.

The chain carries TRBV19 and TRBJ2-7, with 7 bases that match TRBD2. Trimming took 9 bases from V and 1 from J; bases not matched to a gene: 12. This CDR3 is 15 amino acids long. Germline V gene data show CDR1 as LNHDA and CDR2 as SQIVND (reference sequence). This CDR3 reads CASTPAEGGSYEQYF. CDR3 coding DNA: TGTGCCAGCACCCCTGCGGAGGGAGGGTCCTACGAGCAGTACTTC.

V usage is TRBV5-4 and J usage is TRBJ2-7; 8 nucleotides line up with TRBD1. Germline values: CDR1 SGHNT, CDR2 YYREEE (reference sequence). This CDR3 region has 13 residues. After removal of 0 bases from V and 6 bases from J, the junction contained 2 bases not matched to a gene. CDR3 sequence reads: CASSLARGPEQYF. CDR3 sequence (DNA): TGTGCCAGCAGCTTGGCCAGGGGGCCCGAGCAGTACTTC.

The V call is TRBV7-9, the J call TRBJ1-4, with 7 bases that match TRBD1. The germline CDR1 and CDR2 sequences are SEHNR and FQNEAQ (reference sequence). The CDR3 is made up of 14 amino acids. The trim removed 6 bases at V and 3 bases at J, leaving 4 bases unmatched. The chain's CDR3 is CASRQDRANEKLFF. For the CDR3, the DNA is TGTGCCAGCAGACAAGACAGGGCTAATGAAAAACTGTTTTTT.

This CDR3 is CASSPQSDFTKNIQYF. The CDR3 nucleotides read TGTGCCAGCAGCCCCCAATCAGATTTCACCAAAAACATTCAGTACTTC. The chain couples TRBV7-9 to TRBJ2-4; D uncertain. This CDR3 has 16 amino acids. Trimming stripped 5 bases from V and 2 bases from J, with 16 bases between. CDR1 and CDR2 (germline): SEHNR, FQNEAQ (reference sequence).

The gene calls are TRBV29-1 and TRBJ1-1; D is possibly TRBD1 (5 bases). V was pared by 5 bases and J by 3 bases, with 13 bases between. Germline-derived CDR1 and CDR2 are SQVTM and ANQGSEA. The CDR3 is 13 residues long. CDR3 region: CSVSRQLDTEAFF. The CDR3 DNA reads as TGCAGCGTTTCGAGACAGCTGGACACTGAAGCTTTCTTT.

V gene TRBV11-2 combines with J gene TRBJ2-2; D not resolved. The CDR3 is made up of 18 amino acids. V shed 3 bases and J shed 0 bases, with 17 bases lying between them. Germline lookup yields CDR1 SGHAT and CDR2 FQNNGV. CDR3 sequence (DNA): TGTGCCAGCAGCTTCTTTCCTTCGGAGAACACGAACACCGGGGAGCTGTTTTTT. It yields the protein CASSFFPSENTNTGELFF.

This chain uses TRBV11-2 with TRBJ1-6; TRBD1 might be the D (6 bases). This CDR3 spans 17 amino acids. CDR1 and CDR2 (germline): SGHAT, FQNNGV. The V end was cut by 3 bases, the J end by 13 bases, with 25 bases between. CDR3 protein: CASSLPRGAQGFFPLHF. CDR3 DNA sequence: TGTGCCAGCAGCTTGCCGCGGGGGGCCCAAGGTTTTTTTCCCCTCCACTTT.

The rearrangement joins TRBV10-2 to TRBJ2-5; 8 bases fit TRBD2. V shed 7 bases, J shed 4 bases, and the junction held 11 bases outside the gene matches. CDR3 length: 15 amino acids. Germline V gene sequence: CDR1 WSHSY, CDR2 SAAADI. The CDR3 DNA follows: TGCGCCAGCAAAGTAGGTAGCGGGATAGGAGAGACCCAGTACTTC. This codes for CASKVGSGIGETQYF.

The chain joins TRBV7-8 to TRBJ1-2, with D unresolved. V was shortened by 3 bases and J by 3 bases, with 8 bases between the two germline ends. CDR1 is SGHVS, CDR2 FQNEAQ, per germline. This CDR3 is 13 amino acids long. The CDR3 nucleotides are TGTGCCAGCAGCTTGGGCCTCGACTATGGCTACACCTTC. Translating it yields CASSLGLDYGYTF.

The V call is TRBV9, the J call TRBJ1-3; D ambiguous. V was cut by 0 bases and J by 1 base, with 17 bases left in between. CDR1 SGDLS and CDR2 YYNGEE come from the germline V gene. This CDR3 contains 18 residues. The CDR3 spells CASSVGPGPRGSGNTIYF. CDR3 DNA: TGTGCCAGCAGCGTAGGGCCTGGTCCGCGGGGATCTGGAAACACCATATATTTT.

The chain joins TRBV12-3 or TRBV12-4 to TRBJ1-5; 8 nucleotides line up with TRBD1. This CDR3 spans 13 amino acids. The V gene end was trimmed by 6 bases and the J gene end by 7 bases; junction bases not matched to a gene: 5. In DNA, the CDR3 is TGTGCCAGCAGCCCAGGGGGCTGGCAGCCCCAGCATTTT. Protein product: CASSPGGWQPQHF.

The genes are TRBV9 and TRBJ1-5; possible D gene TRBD1, 5 bases. Germline CDR1 SGDLS, CDR2 YYNGEE. V was clipped by 4 bases and J by 7 bases, with 12 bases between them. The CDR3 contains 13 residues. The CDR3 sequence is CASSPWEGQPQHF. Here the CDR3 DNA reads TGTGCCAGCAGCCCGTGGGAGGGGCAGCCCCAGCATTTT.

This chain links TRBV28 with TRBJ2-5; 10 bases line up with TRBD2. The V segment lost 3 bases and the J segment 5 bases; nucleotides outside the gene matches: 6. The CDR3 loop spans 15 amino acids. CDR1 and CDR2 from the germline V gene are MDHEN and SYDVKM. Written as DNA, the CDR3 is TGTGCCAGCAGTTTCCTAGCGGGAGACTGGGAGACCCAGTACTTC. Translated, it gives CASSFLAGDWETQYF.

This clone was observed once. The CDR3 loop reads CASSIPGESNQPQHF. The CDR3, as DNA: TGTGCCAGTAGTATTCCGGGGGAGAGCAATCAGCCCCAGCATTTT. The chain has TRBV19 and TRBJ1-5, with D possibly TRBD1 on 5 matching bases. This CDR3 has 15 residues. The V end was cut by 3 bases, the J end by 1 base, with 10 bases between. Germline V CDR1 and CDR2: LNHDA, SQIVND (reference sequence).

The chain uses TRBV20-1 and TRBJ1-3; TRBD1 aligns across 7 bases. Per germline, CDR1 DFQATT and CDR2 SNEGSKA (reference sequence). V shed 4 bases, J shed 3 bases, and the junction held 6 bases outside the gene matches. There are 14 residues in the CDR3. The chain's CDR3 is CSANDRVGGNTIYF. CDR3 in DNA: TGCAGTGCTAATGACAGGGTGGGTGGAAACACCATATATTTT.

This clone has just a few counts. Mismatch with germline at one junction end may stem from a read error. The chain has TRBV7-7 and TRBJ2-5, with TRBD2 as a possible D gene (6 bases). CDR3 length: 16 residues. Looked up from germline, CDR1 is SSHAT and CDR2 is FNYEAQ (reference sequence). The DNA for the CDR3 is TGTGCTAGCAGCCCTGGTCGACTAGTATCGAAAGAGACCCAGTACTTC. Protein: CASSPGRLVSKETQYF. The full variable domain, with the rest looked up from reference TRBV7-7 and TRBJ2-5, is GAGVSQSPRYKVTKRGQDVTLRCDPISSHATLYWYQQALGQGPEFLTYFNYEAQPDKSGLPSDRFSAERPEGSISTLTIQRTEQRDSAMYRCASSPGRLVSKETQYFGPGTRLLVL.

This clone was seen only once. The chain employs TRBV2 and TRBJ1-1, with a weak D call TRBD1 (5 bases). CDR3 length equals 13 residues. Germline V CDR1 and CDR2: SNHLY, FYNNEI. Trimming stripped 3 bases from V and 1 base from J, with 6 bases between. The CDR3 DNA reads as TGTGCCAGCAGTGACCAGGGGAACACTGAAGCTTTCTTT. Translated: CASSDQGNTEAFF.

CDR3 in amino acids: CASSQGMTSGGLIYEQYF. The DNA of the CDR3 is TGCGCCAGCAGCCAGGGGATGACTAGCGGGGGATTGATATACGAGCAGTACTTC. The V call is TRBV4-1, the J call TRBJ2-7, with 12 positions matching TRBD2. Germline CDR1 reads MGHRA; CDR2 reads YSYEKL. V shed 3 bases and J 4 bases; nucleotides not matched to a gene: 13. The CDR3 runs to 18 residues.

The rearrangement joins TRBV5-4 to TRBJ2-7; 10 nucleotides align to TRBD2. The CDR3 runs 16 residues. From germline, CDR1 is SGHNT and CDR2 YYREEE (reference sequence). V dropped 9 bases and J dropped 1; count of bases not matched to a gene: 13. The CDR3, as DNA: TGTGCCACCACCAAGATACTAGCGGGGTTGTCCTACGAGCAGTACTTC. Translation: CATTKILAGLSYEQYF. Together with reference TRBV5-4 and TRBJ2-7, the CDR3 gives the full variable domain: ETGVTQSPTHLIKTRGQQVTLRCSSQSGHNTVSWYQQALGQGPQFIFQYYREEENGRGNFPPRFSGLQFPNYSSELNVNALELDDSALYLCATTKILAGLSYEQYFGPGTRLTVT.

V and J are TRBV25-1 and TRBJ2-1; tentatively, D is TRBD1 (6 bases). Trimming left V 6 bases short and J 2 bases short, with 8 bases between. The length of the CDR3 is 13 residues. CDR1 is MGHDK, CDR2 SYGVNS, per germline. In DNA form, the CDR3 reads TGTGCCAGCAGAACAGGGACCTACAATGAGCAGTTCTTC. Translated: CASRTGTYNEQFF.

The rearrangement links TRBV14 to TRBJ1-2; D gene uncertain. Trimming pared 2 bases from V and 4 bases from J, leaving 8 bases between. The CDR3 runs to 13 residues. Germline V gene lookup returns CDR1 SGHDN and CDR2 FVKESK. CDR3 residues: CASSQSPTYGYTF. CDR3 nucleotides: TGTGCCAGCAGCCAAAGTCCTACCTATGGCTACACCTTC.

The chain links TRBV5-1 to TRBJ2-7, with D perhaps matching TRBD2 (7 bases). CDR3 length: 14 amino acids. Germline CDR1 reads SGHRS; CDR2 reads YFSETQ. The V gene lost 0 bases and the J gene lost 2 bases, with 9 bases spanning the gap. This CDR3 is CASSLVGGAYEQYF. The CDR3, as DNA: TGCGCCAGCAGCTTGGTAGGGGGGGCCTACGAGCAGTACTTC.